The T cell receptor beta chain described here comes from a study of metastatic and nonmetastatic thyroid tumors (dated by TCRdb to 2018 to 2020). Regarding the research as a whole: The researchers compared repertoires between peripheral blood samples and tumor or nodule tissue samples from patients with malignant or benign thyroid disease.

The library came from PCR. The listed sequencing device is Illumina HiSeq 4000. High-throughput sequencing was used to profile the CDR3 region of the TCR beta-chain in every patient. The published analysis was carried out like this. CDR3 differences across clinicopathological groups were used to build a classifier for discriminating distant-metastatic papillary thyroid cancer patients. Repertoire diversity was assessed with the Shannon index, and tumor-blood repertoire similarity with the Morisita-Horn index. TCRdb handled the public reads itself, with Q25 trimming in fastp and clone calling in MiXCR, and kept productive beta chains. The V and J calls here are based on TCRdb, not the publication. For this sample the table gives around 46,000 clones, of which approximately 20% were detected only once. In total, the top ten clones hold around 3.8% of the sample. Turning to this clone: Its recognized antigen is unknown. The record has no base qualities; no much larger clone is one base away.

After removal of 8 bases from V and 4 bases from J, the junction retains 7 bases not matched to a gene. According to the germline V gene, CDR1 reads MNHNS and CDR2 reads SASEGT. The CDR3 measures 14 amino acids from cysteine to phenylalanine. The DNA shown is the 42-base CDR3, in frame from base 1. Overall results and qualifications from the work: TCR beta diversity was reported as significantly higher in malignant tumors than in benign nodules, in both blood and tumor samples.

No treatment had been received by any patient before thyroid surgery. The study retrospectively analysed patient clinical samples collected from about 2012 to 2018 using T-cell receptor beta sequencing. The source is a male donor with papillary thyroid cancer or a benign thyroid nodule (not recorded which). Some clones in this sample may be carry-over from other donors' samples. Sequencing input: blood. The V gene is TRBV6-1 and the J gene is TRBJ2-1, with TRBD2 identical over 8 junction bases. The DNA sequence is TGTGCCAGCTTAAAGCGGGAGTCGTACAATGAGCAGTTCTTC. Translated, this is CASLKRESYNEQFF.